The rows below give T cell receptor beta chains drawn from one sample of a study of radiotherapy plus CTLA-4 blockade in lung cancer. Assay used: immunoSEQ multiplex PCR; TCRdb lists only in-frame clones, some missing. This table holds around 38,000 clones, 65% to 90% found once. The sample was peripheral blood, taken from a patient treated with radiotherapy plus ipilimumab. All receptors come from a human donor with non-small cell lung cancer whose response to radiotherapy plus ipilimumab could not be evaluated. Both conserved end residues are part of each CDR3. D genes are given only for firm matches. Size tells how often a clone was seen (once, few, many) or the class of an expanded clone, and some rows leave it out.

j_gene | d_gene | abundance | v_gene | CDR3aa
TRBJ1-3 | TRBD1 | - | TRBV2 | CASSEGTGPGNTIYF
TRBJ2-1 | TRBD2 | - | TRBV7-2 | CASSASGGVDEQFF
TRBJ2-5 | - | - | TRBV10-1 | CASSFVGQTQETQYF
TRBJ2-1 | TRBD2 | - | TRBV4-1 | CASSLLGGSSYNEQFF
TRBJ2-5 | - | - | TRBV5-1 | CASLRRPAQYF
TRBJ2-2 | - | - | TRBV7-9 | CASSSPVTGELFF
TRBJ2-7 | TRBD1 | - | TRBV5-1 | CASSVGTGGEQYF
TRBJ2-2 | - | - | TRBV2 | CASLGRGPNTGELFF
TRBJ1-2 | TRBD1 | once | TRBV7-9 | CASSSWTGAVYGYTF
TRBJ2-7 | TRBD1 | - | TRBV23-1 | CASSQSFLGDRGLYEQYF
TRBJ1-2 | TRBD1 | - | TRBV6-5 | CASSQTGVGYGYTF
TRBJ1-1 | TRBD1 | - | TRBV18 | CASSSQGAQNTEAFF
TRBJ2-7 | TRBD2 | few | TRBV5-1 | CASSFLAGESYEQYF
TRBJ2-1 | TRBD2 | - | TRBV2 | CATSGQRERLYNEQFF